This T cell receptor (beta chain) was observed in a study of CD8+ T cells in alopecia areata. General observations from the study: Lesional scalp displayed greater clonality than normal scalp, most notably in alopecia totalis/universalis. With just one nonresponder, it is still uncertain whether baseline CD8+ expansion relates to response.

Points on this clone: Antigen specificity is unknown.

This sample's treatment: oral pan-JAK inhibitor, 5-10 mg twice daily. Trimming removed 2 bases at V and 1 base at J, with 9 bases between. CDR3 length equals 15 residues. Germline V gene data show CDR1 as MNHNS and CDR2 as SASEGT. Isolated RNA was reverse transcribed into cDNA used as the sequencing template. TCRdb keeps only in-frame clones here, not all; method: immunoSEQ multiplex PCR. The table has 150,000 to 200,000 clones, just under 65% seen once. The TCR sequence derives from a human donor with alopecia areata. The chain combines TRBV6-1 with TRBJ1-5; D possibly corresponds to TRBD1 (5 bases). The sequenced sample was CD4+ T cells sorted from blood, obtained at approximately week 50, from a patient treated with tofacitinib. This CDR3 reads CASSEYAGSNQPQHF. Written as DNA, the CDR3 is TGTGCCAGCAGTGAATATGCAGGGAGCAATCAGCCCCAGCATTTT.